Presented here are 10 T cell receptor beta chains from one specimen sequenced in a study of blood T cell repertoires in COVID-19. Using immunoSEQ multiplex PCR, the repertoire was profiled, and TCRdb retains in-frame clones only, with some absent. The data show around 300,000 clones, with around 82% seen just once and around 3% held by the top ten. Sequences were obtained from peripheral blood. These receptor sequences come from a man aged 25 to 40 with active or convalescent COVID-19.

CDR3 sequence reads: CAWTGPLFYNSPLHF. The CDR3 nucleotides are TGTGCCTGGACAGGGCCTCTCTTTTATAATTCACCCCTCCACTTT. V is TRBV30 and J is TRBJ1-6, with a tentative D call TRBD1 (5 bases). Trimming stripped 4 bases from V and 4 bases from J, with 14 bases between. Looked up from germline, CDR1 is GTSNPN and CDR2 is SVGIG (reference sequence). This CDR3 region has 15 residues.

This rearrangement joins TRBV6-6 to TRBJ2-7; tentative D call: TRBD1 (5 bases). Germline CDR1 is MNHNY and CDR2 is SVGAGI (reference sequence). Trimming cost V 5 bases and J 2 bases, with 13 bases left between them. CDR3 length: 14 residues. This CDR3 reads CASSMGRDTYEQYF. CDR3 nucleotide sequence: TGTGCCAGCAGTATGGGCAGGGATACCTACGAGCAGTACTTC.

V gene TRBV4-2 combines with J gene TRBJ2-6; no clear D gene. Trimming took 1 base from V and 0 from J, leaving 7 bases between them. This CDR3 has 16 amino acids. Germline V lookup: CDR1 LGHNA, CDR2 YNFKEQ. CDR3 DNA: TGTGCCAGCAGCCAAGGAGGAGTCTCTGGGGCCAACGTCCTGACTTTC. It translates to CASSQGGVSGANVLTF.

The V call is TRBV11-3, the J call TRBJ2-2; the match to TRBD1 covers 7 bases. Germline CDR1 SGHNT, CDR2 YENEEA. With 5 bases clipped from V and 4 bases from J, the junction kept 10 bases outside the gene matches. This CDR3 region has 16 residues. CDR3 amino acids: CASSRGGQDLTGELFF. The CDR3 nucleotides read TGTGCCAGCAGCCGAGGAGGACAGGACCTCACCGGGGAGCTGTTTTTT. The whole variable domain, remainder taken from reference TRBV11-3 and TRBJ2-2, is EAGVVQSPRYKIIEKKQPVAFWCNPISGHNTLYWYLQNLGQGPELLIRYENEEAVDDSQLPKDRFSAERLKGVDSTLKIQPAELGDSAVYLCASSRGGQDLTGELFFGEGSRLTVL.

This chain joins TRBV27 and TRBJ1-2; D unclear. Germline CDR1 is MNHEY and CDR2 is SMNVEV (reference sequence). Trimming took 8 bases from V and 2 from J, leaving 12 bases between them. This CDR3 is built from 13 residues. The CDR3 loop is CASGQTENYGYTF. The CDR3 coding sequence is TGTGCCAGCGGCCAGACGGAGAACTATGGCTACACCTTC.

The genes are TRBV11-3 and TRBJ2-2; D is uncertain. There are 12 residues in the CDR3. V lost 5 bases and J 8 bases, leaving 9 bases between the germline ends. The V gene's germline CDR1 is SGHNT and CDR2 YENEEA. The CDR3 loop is CASSPPAGELFF. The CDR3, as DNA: TGTGCCAGCAGCCCCCCAGCGGGGGAGCTGTTTTTT.

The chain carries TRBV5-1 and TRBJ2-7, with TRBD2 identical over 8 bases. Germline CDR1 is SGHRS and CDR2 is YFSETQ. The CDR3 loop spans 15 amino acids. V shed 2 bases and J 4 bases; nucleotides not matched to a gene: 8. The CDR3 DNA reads TGCGCCAGCAGCTTTCGGGGGGGCCAGGGGTACGAGCAGTACTTC. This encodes CASSFRGGQGYEQYF. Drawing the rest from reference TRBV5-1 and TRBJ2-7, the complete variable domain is KAGVTQTPRYLIKTRGQQVTLSCSPISGHRSVSWYQQTPGQGLQFLFEYFSETQRNKGNFPGRFSGRQFSNSRSEMNVSTLELGDSALYLCASSFRGGQGYEQYFGPGTRLTVT.

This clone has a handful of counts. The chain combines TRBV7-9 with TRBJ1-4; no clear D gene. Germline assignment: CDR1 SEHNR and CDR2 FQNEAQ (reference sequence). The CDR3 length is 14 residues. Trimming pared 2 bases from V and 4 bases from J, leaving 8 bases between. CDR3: CASSLTRNNEKLFF. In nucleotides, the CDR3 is TGTGCCAGCAGCTTAACCAGGAATAATGAAAAACTGTTTTTT.

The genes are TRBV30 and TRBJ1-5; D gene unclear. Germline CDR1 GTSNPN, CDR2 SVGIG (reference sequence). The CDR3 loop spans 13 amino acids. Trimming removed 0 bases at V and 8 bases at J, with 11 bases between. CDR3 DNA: TGTGCCTGGAGTGTAGTGTCACCGGAGCCCCAGCATTTT. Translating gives CAWSVVSPEPQHF.

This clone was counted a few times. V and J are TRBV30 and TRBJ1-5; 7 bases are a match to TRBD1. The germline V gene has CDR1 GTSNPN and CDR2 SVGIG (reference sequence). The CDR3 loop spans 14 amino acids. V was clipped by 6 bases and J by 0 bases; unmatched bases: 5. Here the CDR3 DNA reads TGTGCCTGTGGGGGGACAGATAGCAATCAGCCCCAGCATTTT. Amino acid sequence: CACGGTDSNQPQHF. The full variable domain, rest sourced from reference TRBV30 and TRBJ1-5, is SQTIHQWPATLVQPVGSPLSLECTVEGTSNPNLYWYRQAAGRGLQLLFYSVGIGQISSEVPQNLSASRPQDRQFILSSKKLLLSDSGFYLCACGGTDSNQPQHFGDGTRLSIL.